This T cell receptor (beta chain) was identified during a study of blood T cell repertoires in COVID-19. For the study at large: Samples came from the United States, Italy and Spain, spanning acute and convalescent COVID-19. In each case, the material was cDNA or gDNA derived from T cells, B-cell-depleted T cells, or PBMCs.

Methods used by the authors: Cell counts per sample came from amplifying reference gene primers. Here immunoSEQ multiplex PCR was the method, and the copy in TCRdb shows in-frame clones only, minus some. V and J calls and clone size come straight from that table; D and trimming were deduced from the DNA. Among some 160,000 clones listed, 80% were seen once. The V and J ends lost 0 bases and 5 bases respectively, with 14 bases between them. CDR3 length: 16 residues. CDR1 is SGHRS, CDR2 YFSETQ, per germline. The sequence was obtained from a woman between 45 and 60 years old with acute or convalescent COVID-19. The sample taken for sequencing was peripheral blood. This chain uses TRBV5-1 with TRBJ2-2, with D possibly TRBD1 on 5 matching bases. CDR3 coding DNA: TGCGCCAGCAGCTTGGATGTCAGGGTCGTTACCGGGGAGCTGTTTTTT. Its protein product is CASSLDVRVVTGELFF.